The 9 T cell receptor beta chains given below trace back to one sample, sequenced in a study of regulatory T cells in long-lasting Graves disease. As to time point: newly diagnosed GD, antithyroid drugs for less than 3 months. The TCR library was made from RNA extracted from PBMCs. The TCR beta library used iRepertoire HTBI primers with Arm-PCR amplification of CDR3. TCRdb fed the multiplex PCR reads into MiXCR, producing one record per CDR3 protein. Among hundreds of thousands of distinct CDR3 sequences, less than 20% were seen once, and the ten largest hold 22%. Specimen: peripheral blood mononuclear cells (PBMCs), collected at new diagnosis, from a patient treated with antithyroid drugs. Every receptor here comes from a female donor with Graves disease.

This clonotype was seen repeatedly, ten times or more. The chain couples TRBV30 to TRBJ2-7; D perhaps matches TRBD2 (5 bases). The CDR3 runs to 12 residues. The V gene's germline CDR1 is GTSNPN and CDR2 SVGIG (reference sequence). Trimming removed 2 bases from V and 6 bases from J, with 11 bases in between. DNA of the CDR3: TGTGCCTGGAGTTTTGGAGGTTTCGAGCAGTACTTC. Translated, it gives CAWSFGGFEQYF. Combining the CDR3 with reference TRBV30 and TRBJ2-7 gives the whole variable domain SQTIHQWPATLVQPVGSPLSLECTVEGTSNPNLYWYRQAAGRGLQLLFYSVGIGQISSEVPQNLSASRPQDRQFILSSKKLLLSDSGFYLCAWSFGGFEQYFGPGTRLTVT.

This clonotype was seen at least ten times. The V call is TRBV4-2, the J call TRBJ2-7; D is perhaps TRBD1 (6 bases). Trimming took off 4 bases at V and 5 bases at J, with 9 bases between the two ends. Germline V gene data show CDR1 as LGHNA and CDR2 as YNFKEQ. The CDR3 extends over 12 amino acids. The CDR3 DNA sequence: TGTGCCAGCAGCCTCAACAGGGACGAGCAGTACTTC. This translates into CASSLNRDEQYF.

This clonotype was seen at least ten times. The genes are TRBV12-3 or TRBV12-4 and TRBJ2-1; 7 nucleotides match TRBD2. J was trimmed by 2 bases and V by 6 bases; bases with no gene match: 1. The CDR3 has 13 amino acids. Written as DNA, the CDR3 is TGTGCCAGCAGACTAGCGCCCTACAATGAGCAGTTCTTC. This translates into CASRLAPYNEQFF.

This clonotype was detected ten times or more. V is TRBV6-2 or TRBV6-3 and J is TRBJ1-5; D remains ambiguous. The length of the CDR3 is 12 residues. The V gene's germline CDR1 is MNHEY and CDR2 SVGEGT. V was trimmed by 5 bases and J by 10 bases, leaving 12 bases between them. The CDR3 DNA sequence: TGTGCCAGCAGTACCCCCCCCACCCCCCAGCATTTT. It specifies CASSTPPTPQHF.

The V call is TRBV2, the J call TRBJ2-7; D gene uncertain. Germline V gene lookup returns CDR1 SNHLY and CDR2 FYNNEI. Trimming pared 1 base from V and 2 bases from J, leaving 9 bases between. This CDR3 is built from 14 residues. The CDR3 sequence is CASSEVVWAYEQYF. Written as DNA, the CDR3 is TGTGCCAGCAGTGAAGTAGTGTGGGCCTACGAGCAGTACTTC. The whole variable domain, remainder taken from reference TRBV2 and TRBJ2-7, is EPEVTQTPSHQVTQMGQEVILRCVPISNHLYFYWYRQILGQKVEFLVSFYNNEISEKSEIFDDQFSVERPDGSNFTLKIRSTKLEDSAMYFCASSEVVWAYEQYFGPGTRLTVT.

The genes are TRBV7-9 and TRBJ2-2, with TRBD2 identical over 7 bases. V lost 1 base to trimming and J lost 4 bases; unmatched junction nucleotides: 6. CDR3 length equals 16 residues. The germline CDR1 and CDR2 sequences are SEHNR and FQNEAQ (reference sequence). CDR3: CASSLGGGRPTGELFF. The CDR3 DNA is TGTGCCAGCAGCTTAGGGGGAGGGCGTCCCACCGGGGAGCTGTTTTTT.

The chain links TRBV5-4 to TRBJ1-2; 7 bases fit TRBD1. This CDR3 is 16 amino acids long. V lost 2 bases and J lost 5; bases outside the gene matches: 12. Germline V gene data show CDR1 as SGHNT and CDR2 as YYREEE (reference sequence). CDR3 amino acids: CASSFRYGTVPYGYTF. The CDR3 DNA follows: TGTGCCAGCAGCTTTAGATACGGGACAGTTCCGTATGGCTACACCTTC.

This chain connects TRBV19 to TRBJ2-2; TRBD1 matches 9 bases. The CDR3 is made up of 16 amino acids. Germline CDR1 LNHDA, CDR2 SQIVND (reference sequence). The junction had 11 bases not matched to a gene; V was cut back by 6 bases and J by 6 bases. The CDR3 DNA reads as TGTGCCAGTAGAACCTACAGGGGGCGGTGGGCCGGGGAGCTGTTTTTT. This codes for CASRTYRGRWAGELFF.

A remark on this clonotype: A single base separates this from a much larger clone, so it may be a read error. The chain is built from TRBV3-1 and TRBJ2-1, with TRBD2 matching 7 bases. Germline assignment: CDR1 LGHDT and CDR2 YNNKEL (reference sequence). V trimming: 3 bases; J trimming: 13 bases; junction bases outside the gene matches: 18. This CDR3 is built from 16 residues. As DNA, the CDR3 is TGTGCCAGCAGCCACGGCGGGGGTCTAAGTGGAGAGACCCAGTTCTTC. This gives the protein CASSHGGGLSGETQFF.